This entry lists 3 T cell receptor beta chains sequenced from one sample in a study of PD-1 blockade in classical Hodgkin lymphoma. TCRdb keeps only in-frame clones here, not all; method: immunoSEQ multiplex PCR. The sample consists of tens of thousands of clones, about nine tenths of them appearing once. Time point noted: cycle 4 day 1 (C4D1), after more than five weeks of nivolumab. Autologous stem cell transplantation was followed by relapse in every patient, and brentuximab vedotin exposure varied. Sequencing was performed on peripheral blood mononuclear cells (PBMCs), taken before the fourth cycle of nivolumab. These receptors all stem from a human donor with classical Hodgkin lymphoma.

V is TRBV2 and J is TRBJ2-1; 7 bases line up with TRBD2. The CDR3 consists of 15 residues. J gave up 6 bases and V 6 bases, and 11 bases lay outside the gene matches. Per the germline V gene, CDR1 is SNHLY and CDR2 is FYNNEI. The CDR3 protein is CASRRAGSPSNEQFF. The CDR3 DNA sequence: TGTGCCAGCAGGAGAGCGGGGTCTCCGTCCAATGAGCAGTTCTTC.

V usage is TRBV7-6 and J usage is TRBJ2-5, with D unclear. The CDR3 is 16 amino acids. Trimming removed 1 base at V and 11 bases at J, with 23 bases between. Germline V gene sequence: CDR1 SGHVS, CDR2 FNYEAQ. The CDR3 region is CASSLGAGHVVGEQYF. The CDR3 region has the DNA TGTGCCAGCAGCTTAGGGGCAGGCCATGTCGTCGGTGAGCAGTACTTC.

V is TRBV18 and J is TRBJ1-3, with a possible D match to TRBD1 (5 bases). CDR3 length equals 15 residues. The germline V gene encodes CDR1 KGHSH and CDR2 LQKENI. V lost 6 bases and J lost 0, with 12 bases in between. The CDR3 DNA is TGTGCCAGCTCCCCCCAGCAGGGCTCTGGAAACACCATATATTTT. Translating it yields CASSPQQGSGNTIYF.